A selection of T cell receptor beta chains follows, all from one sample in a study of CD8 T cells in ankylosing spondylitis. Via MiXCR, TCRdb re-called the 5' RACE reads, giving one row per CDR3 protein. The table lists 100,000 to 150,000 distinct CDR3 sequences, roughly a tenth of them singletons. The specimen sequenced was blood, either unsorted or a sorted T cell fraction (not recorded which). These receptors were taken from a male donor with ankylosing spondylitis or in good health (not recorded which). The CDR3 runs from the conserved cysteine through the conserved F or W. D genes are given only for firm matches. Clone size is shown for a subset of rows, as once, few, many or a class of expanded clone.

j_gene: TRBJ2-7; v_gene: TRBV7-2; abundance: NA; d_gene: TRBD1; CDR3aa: CASGTGGTSYEQYF; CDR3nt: TGTGCCAGCGGAACAGGGGGCACATCCTACGAGCAGTACTTC
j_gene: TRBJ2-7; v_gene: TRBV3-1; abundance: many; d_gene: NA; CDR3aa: CASSQDEVPTIYEQYF; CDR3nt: TGTGCCAGCAGCCAAGATGAGGTACCCACCATCTACGAGCAGTACTTC
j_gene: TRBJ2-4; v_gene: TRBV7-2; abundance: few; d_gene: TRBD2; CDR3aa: CASSLVGTRNIQYF; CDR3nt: TGTGCCAGCAGCTTAGTGGGGACTAGGAACATTCAGTACTTC
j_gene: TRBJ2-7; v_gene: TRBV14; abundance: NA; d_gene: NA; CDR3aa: CASSPWAAYEQYF; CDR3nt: TGTGCCAGCAGCCCCTGGGCGGCTTACGAGCAGTACTTC
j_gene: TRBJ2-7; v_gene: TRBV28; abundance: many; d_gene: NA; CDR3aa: CASSRPVPGRGEQYF; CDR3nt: TGTGCCAGCAGCCGTCCAGTCCCAGGCCGAGGCGAGCAGTACTTC
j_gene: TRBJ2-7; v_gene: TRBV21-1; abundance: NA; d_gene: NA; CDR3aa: CASRPRAPRFSYEQYF; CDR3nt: TGTGCCAGCAGGCCTCGGGCCCCCCGATTCTCCTACGAGCAGTACTTC
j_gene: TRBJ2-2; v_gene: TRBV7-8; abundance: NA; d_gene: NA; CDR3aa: CASSPHSGRDTGELFF; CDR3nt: TGTGCCAGCAGCCCGCACAGTGGGAGAGACACCGGGGAGCTGTTTTTT
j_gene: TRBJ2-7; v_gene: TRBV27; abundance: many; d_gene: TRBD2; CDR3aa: CASSLFSGSSYEQYF; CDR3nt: TGTGCCAGCAGTTTATTTAGCGGGAGCTCCTACGAGCAGTACTTC
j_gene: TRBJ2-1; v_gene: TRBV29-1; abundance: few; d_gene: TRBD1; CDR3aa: CSGNPGQGANEQFF; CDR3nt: TGCAGCGGGAACCCGGGACAGGGGGCCAATGAGCAGTTCTTC
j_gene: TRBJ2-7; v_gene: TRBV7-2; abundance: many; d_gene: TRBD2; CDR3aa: CASSLGGGSSYEQYF; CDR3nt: TGTGCCAGCAGCTTAGGGGGCGGGAGTTCTTACGAGCAGTACTTC
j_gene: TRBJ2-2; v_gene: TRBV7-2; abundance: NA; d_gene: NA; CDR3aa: CASSPAMSGGELSF; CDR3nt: TGTGCCAGCAGCCCAGCAATGTCTGGCGGGGAGCTGTCTTTT
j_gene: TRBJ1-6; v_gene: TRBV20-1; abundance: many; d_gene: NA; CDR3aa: CSARQGYSPLHF; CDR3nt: TGCAGTGCTAGACAGGGTTATTCACCCCTCCACTTT
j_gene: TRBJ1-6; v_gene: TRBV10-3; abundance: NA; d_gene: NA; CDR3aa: CAISDRSDSPLHF; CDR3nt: TGTGCCATCAGTGACAGATCCGATTCACCCCTCCACTTT
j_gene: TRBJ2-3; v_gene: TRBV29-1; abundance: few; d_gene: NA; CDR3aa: CSVRSSTDTQYF; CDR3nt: TGCAGCGTTAGATCTAGCACAGATACGCAGTATTTT
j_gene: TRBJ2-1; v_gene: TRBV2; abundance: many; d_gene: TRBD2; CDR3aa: CASSEAEGLPIYNEQFF; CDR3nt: TGTGCCAGCAGTGAAGCGGAGGGACTACCAATCTACAATGAGCAGTTCTTC
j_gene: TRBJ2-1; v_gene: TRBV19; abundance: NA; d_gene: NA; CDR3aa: CASSINQGLGNEQFF; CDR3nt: TGTGCCAGTAGTATAAACCAGGGTCTTGGCAATGAGCAGTTCTTC
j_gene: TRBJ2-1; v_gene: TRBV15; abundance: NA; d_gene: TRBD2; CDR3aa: CATGPGAILAGGYNEQFF; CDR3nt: TGTGCCACCGGACCGGGGGCCATCTTAGCGGGAGGTTACAATGAGCAGTTCTTC
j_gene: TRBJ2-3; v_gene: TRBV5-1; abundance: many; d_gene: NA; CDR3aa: CASSPSRRDTQYF; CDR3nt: TGCGCCAGCAGCCCGTCCCGTCGAGATACGCAGTATTTT
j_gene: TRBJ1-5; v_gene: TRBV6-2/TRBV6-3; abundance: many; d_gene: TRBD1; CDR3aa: CASSYLQGVNQPQHF; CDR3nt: TGTGCCAGCAGTTACTTACAGGGGGTAAATCAGCCCCAGCATTTT
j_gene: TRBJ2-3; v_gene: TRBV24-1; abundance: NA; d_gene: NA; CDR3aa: CATSDLGSFGTDTQYF; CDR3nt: TGTGCCACCAGTGATTTGGGCAGTTTTGGGACGGATACGCAGTATTTT
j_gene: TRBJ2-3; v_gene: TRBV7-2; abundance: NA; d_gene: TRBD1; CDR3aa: CASSLGQGLRTDTQYF; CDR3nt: TGTGCCAGCAGCTTAGGACAGGGGCTCCGCACAGATACGCAGTATTTT
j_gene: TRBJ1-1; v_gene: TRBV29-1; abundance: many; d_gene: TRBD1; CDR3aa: CSAKGQHKNTEAFF; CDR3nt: TGCAGCGCCAAGGGACAGCATAAGAACACTGAAGCTTTCTTT
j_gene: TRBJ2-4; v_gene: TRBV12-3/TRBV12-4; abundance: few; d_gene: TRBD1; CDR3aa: CASSIGQGRGNIQYF; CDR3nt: TGTGCCAGCAGCATAGGACAGGGCAGGGGAAACATTCAGTACTTC
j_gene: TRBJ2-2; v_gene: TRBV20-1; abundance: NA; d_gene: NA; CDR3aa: CCARDPGRGTGELFF; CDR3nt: TGCTGTGCTAGAGATCCAGGAAGGGGGACCGGGGAGCTGTTTTTT
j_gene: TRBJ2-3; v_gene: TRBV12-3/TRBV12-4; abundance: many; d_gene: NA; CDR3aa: CASSWGAGTDTQYF; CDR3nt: TGTGCCAGCAGTTGGGGGGCGGGCACAGATACGCAGTATTTT
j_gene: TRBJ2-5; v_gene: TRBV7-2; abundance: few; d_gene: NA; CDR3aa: CASSPDRLVPETQYF; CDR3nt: TGTGCCAGCAGCCCTGATCGTCTAGTCCCAGAGACCCAGTACTTC
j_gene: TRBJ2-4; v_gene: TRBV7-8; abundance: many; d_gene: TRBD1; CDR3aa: CASSLARAGGSRKNIQYF; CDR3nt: TGTGCCAGCAGCTTAGCGCGTGCAGGGGGATCTCGCAAAAACATTCAGTACTTC
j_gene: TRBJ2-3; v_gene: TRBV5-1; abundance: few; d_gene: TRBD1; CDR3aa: CASSLGYKGATDTQYF; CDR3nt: TGCGCCAGCAGCTTGGGCTACAAGGGGGCCACAGATACGCAGTATTTT
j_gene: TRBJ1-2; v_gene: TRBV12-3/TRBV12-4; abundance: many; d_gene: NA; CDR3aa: CASRNRVVAGYTF; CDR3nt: TGTGCCAGCAGGAACAGGGTGGTTGCTGGCTACACCTTC
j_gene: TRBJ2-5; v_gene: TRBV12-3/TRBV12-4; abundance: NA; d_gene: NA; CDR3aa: CASSLLPAPAVTQYF; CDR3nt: TGTGCCAGCAGTTTACTCCCAGCCCCGGCGGTGACCCAGTACTTC
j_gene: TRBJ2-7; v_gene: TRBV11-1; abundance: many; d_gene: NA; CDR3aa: CASSLVLYPYEQYF; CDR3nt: TGTGCCAGCAGCTTAGTTTTGTACCCCTACGAGCAGTACTTC
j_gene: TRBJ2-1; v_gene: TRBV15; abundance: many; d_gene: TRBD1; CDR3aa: CATSKPGQGYNEQFF; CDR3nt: TGTGCCACCAGCAAACCGGGACAGGGCTACAATGAGCAGTTCTTC
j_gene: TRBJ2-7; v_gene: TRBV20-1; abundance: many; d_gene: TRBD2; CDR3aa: CSALAGGAYEQYF; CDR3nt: TGCAGTGCTTTAGCGGGAGGCGCCTACGAGCAGTACTTC
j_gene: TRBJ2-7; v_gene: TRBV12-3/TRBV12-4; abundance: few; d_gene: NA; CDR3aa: CASSSSSAVTYEQYF; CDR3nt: TGTGCCAGCAGTTCGTCCTCCGCGGTCACCTACGAGCAGTACTTC
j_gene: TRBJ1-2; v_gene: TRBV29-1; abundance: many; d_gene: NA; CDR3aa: CSVNRGTANYGYTF; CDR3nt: TGCAGCGTGAATAGGGGAACGGCTAACTATGGCTACACCTTC
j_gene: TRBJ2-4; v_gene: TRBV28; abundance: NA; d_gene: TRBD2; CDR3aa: CASSPTSGSGAKNIQYF; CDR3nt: TGTGCCAGCAGTCCGACTAGCGGGAGCGGGGCCAAAAACATTCAGTACTTC
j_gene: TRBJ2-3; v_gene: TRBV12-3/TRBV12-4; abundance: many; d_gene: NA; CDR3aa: CASSLVPSTSRRTDTQYF; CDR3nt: TGTGCCAGCAGTTTAGTCCCCTCTACTAGTCGTCGCACAGATACGCAGTATTTT
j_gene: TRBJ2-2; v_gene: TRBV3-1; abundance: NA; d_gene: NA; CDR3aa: CASSQEFGRSNTGELFF; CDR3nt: TGTGCCAGCAGCCAAGAGTTCGGCAGGAGTAACACCGGGGAGCTGTTTTTT
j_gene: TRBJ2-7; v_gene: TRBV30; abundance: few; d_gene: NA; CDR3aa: CACMPGAYEQYF; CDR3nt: TGTGCCTGCATGCCGGGGGCCTACGAGCAGTACTTC
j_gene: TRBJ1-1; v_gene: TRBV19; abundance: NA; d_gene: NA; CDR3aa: CASSIMGPGTEAFF; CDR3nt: TGTGCCAGTAGTATCATGGGTCCGGGCACTGAAGCTTTCTTT
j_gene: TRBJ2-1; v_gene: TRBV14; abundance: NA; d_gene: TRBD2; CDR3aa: CASSHLASGRTYNEQFF; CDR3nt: TGTGCCAGCAGCCATCTGGCCAGCGGGAGGACCTACAATGAGCAGTTCTTC
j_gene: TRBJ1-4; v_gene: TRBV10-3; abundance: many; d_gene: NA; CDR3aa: CAIGEGEKLFF; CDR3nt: TGTGCCATCGGGGAAGGCGAAAAACTGTTTTTT
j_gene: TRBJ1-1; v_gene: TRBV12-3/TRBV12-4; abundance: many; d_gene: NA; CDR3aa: CASTFGGGNTEAFF; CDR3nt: TGTGCCAGCACCTTCGGGGGGGGGAACACTGAAGCTTTCTTT
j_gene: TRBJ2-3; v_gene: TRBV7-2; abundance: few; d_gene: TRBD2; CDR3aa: CASSLKPGLASTDTQYF; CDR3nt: TGTGCCAGCAGTTTGAAACCGGGACTAGCTAGCACAGATACGCAGTATTTT
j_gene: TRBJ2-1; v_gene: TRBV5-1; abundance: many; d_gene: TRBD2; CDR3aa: CASSLALAGGVYEQFF; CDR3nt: TGCGCCAGCAGCTTGGCCCTAGCGGGAGGAGTCTATGAGCAGTTCTTC
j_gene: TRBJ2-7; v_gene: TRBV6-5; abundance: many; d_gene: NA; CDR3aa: CASSYRDPSSYEQYF; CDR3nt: TGTGCCAGCAGTTACAGGGATCCTTCTTCCTACGAGCAGTACTTC